This T cell receptor beta chain was sequenced during a study of CD4 T cells in relation to SARS-CoV-2 and coronaviruses (dated by TCRdb to about 2021). General notes on the study: In the ViraFEST assay, PBMCs were grown with antigen for approximately 9 days, and TCR beta CDR3s were then sequenced to identify antigen-specific clonal expansions. The negative reference condition was either a culture with an HIV-1 Nef peptide pool or a culture with no peptide. HLA restriction was mapped for shared crossreactive spike epitopes using patient-derived lymphoblastoid cell lines. The study assessed, at the TCR clonotype level, memory CD4+ T cell crossreactivity between SARS-CoV-2 and common cold coronavirus spike proteins. The Adaptive Biotechnologies TCR-sequencing kit was used for samples from a few pre-COVID donors and for the naive versus memory experiments, whereas the other data were Illumina-based. For other donors in the study, expansion assays were sequenced with a different, Illumina-based TCR-beta assay. General study outcomes and caveats: The study was limited by small numbers of patients and tested TCRs. Because no donor provided both pre-pandemic and post-infection samples, tracing the source of pre-existing responses was limited. Crossreactivity analysis centred on spike protein, so crossreactivity against other viral proteins was not assessed. Memory CD4+ clonotypes crossrecognizing SARS-CoV-2 and at least one common cold coronavirus spike were found in approximately 60% of donors. Compared with monoreactive clones, crossreactive clones had significantly weaker SARS-CoV-2-driven expansion, a result consistent with antigenic imprinting.

Libraries were built with the immunoSEQ multiplex PCR assay. In the authors' own workflow: During preprocessing, nonproductive sequences were removed, as were CDR3s that did not start with C, did not end with F or W, or were shorter than 7 amino acids. The MANAFEST web app was used to call antigen-specific clonotypes on the basis of expansion compared with the reference and with other culture wells. A clone was considered positive if significant expansion relative to the reference culture was observed in 2 of 3 replicate wells at an FDR below 0.05. Positive clones also required significant expansion versus all other tandem wells and an odds ratio above 5. Pairwise Levenshtein distance, computed with the stringdist R package after three terminal residues were trimmed from each end, was used as the measure of CDR3 homology. TCRdb's version of the immuneACCESS table is confined to in-frame rearrangements and falls short of the full clone set. An unresolved V gene accounts for under half of the shortfall where checked; the remainder is of unknown origin. V, J and clone size derive from that table, while D and trimming were established from the DNA sequence. The table for this sample lists 25,000 to 35,000 clones; about 75% of them were counted only once. The top ten clones comprise 16% of the sample.

A single count supports this clone. Its antigen has not been determined. No per-base quality is available; no much larger clone lies one base away. The germline V gene gives CDR1 as SGHRS and CDR2 as YFSETQ. The CDR3 contains 15 residues, cysteine and phenylalanine counted. The CDR3 DNA has 45 bases and is translated from base 1. Germline trimming: 2 bases from V, 4 bases from J; junction bases outside gene matches: 7. CD4+ T cells from unexposed donors were collected before the COVID-19 pandemic (2011-2018). After about 9 days of culture, CD4+ T cells were isolated with the EasySep CD4+ T cell isolation kit. As far as cell numbers permitted, CD4+ T cells from unexposed donors were tested for reactivity against SARS-CoV-2 S and N as well as four spike pools from common cold coronaviruses. PBMCs were cultured at 1.5 million to 2 million per well in IMDM supplemented with around 4.7% human AB serum and about 9.3 IU/ml IL-2. Half of the culture medium was replaced with fresh IL-2-containing medium on days 3 and 7. In general, triplicate replicate wells were used for every peptide culture condition. The leukapheresis product for the unexposed donors was obtained through commercial purchase. PBMCs were isolated from leukapheresis product or whole blood by Ficoll-Paque PLUS gradient centrifugation. PBMCs were either used fresh in the expansion assay or cryopreserved at -140 degrees C. The QIAamp Micro DNA Kit was used to extract genomic DNA from the CD4+ T cells.

The clonotype originates from a human donor in good health. Material for sequencing was CD4+ T cells from PBMCs, cultured in vitro. The sequence is built from TRBV5-1 and TRBJ2-5; 8 junctional bases match TRBD1. The DNA is as follows: TGCGCCAGCAGCTTACCCTCAGGGGGCTTAGAGACCCAGTACTTC. Translated, this is CASSLPSGGLETQYF.